The 27 T cell receptor beta chains presented below share a single source sample, sequenced in a study of T cell responses to AZD1222 COVID-19 vaccine. Here immunoSEQ multiplex PCR was the method, and the copy in TCRdb shows in-frame clones only, minus some. Of tens of thousands of clones in the sample, 90% were seen once. Sequenced material: peripheral blood, taken 28 days after the second AZD1222 dose. The source is an adult who received the AZD1222 COVID-19 vaccine.

This clone was picked up a small number of times. V is TRBV2 and J is TRBJ1-2, with D perhaps matching TRBD1 (6 bases). Germline assignment: CDR1 SNHLY and CDR2 FYNNEI. Trimming took 5 bases from V and 2 from J, leaving 9 bases between them. The CDR3 runs to 13 residues. The CDR3 DNA is TGTGCCAGCAGTATTCAGGGGAACTATGGCTACACCTTC. As protein: CASSIQGNYGYTF.

CDR3 coding DNA: TGTGCCAGCAGCTTATTCGCAGGGGACTATGGCTACACCTTC. It is translated as CASSLFAGDYGYTF. The rearrangement joins TRBV5-4 to TRBJ1-2, with D possibly TRBD1 on 6 matching bases. CDR1 is SGHNT, CDR2 YYREEE, per germline (reference sequence). The CDR3 has 14 amino acids. V was trimmed by 2 bases and J by 3 bases, leaving 11 bases between them.

The chain recombines TRBV9 with TRBJ1-3; D not resolved. This CDR3 is 14 amino acids long. V was trimmed by 4 bases and J by 4 bases, leaving 12 bases between them. CDR1 and CDR2 (germline): SGDLS, YYNGEE. The CDR3 spells CASSPSPRGNTIYF. The CDR3 DNA sequence: TGTGCCAGCAGCCCTAGTCCGCGCGGAAACACCATATATTTT. Complete variable domain (other parts from reference TRBV9 and TRBJ1-3): DSGVTQTPKHLITATGQRVTLRCSPRSGDLSVYWYQQSLDQGLQFLIQYYNGEERAKGNILERFSAQQFPDLHSELNLSSLELGDSALYFCASSPSPRGNTIYFGEGSWLTVV.

This chain connects TRBV19 to TRBJ1-2; D call uncertain. The length of the CDR3 is 14 residues. Germline CDR1 LNHDA, CDR2 SQIVND (reference sequence). V was cut by 3 bases and J by 8 bases, with 16 bases left in between. This chain's CDR3 is CASSITGLPGGYTF. CDR3 nucleotide sequence: TGTGCCAGTAGTATCACCGGACTTCCCGGGGGCTACACCTTC.

The chain is built from TRBV2 and TRBJ1-3, with TRBD1 identical over 8 bases. V trimming: 6 bases; J trimming: 2 bases; junction bases outside the gene matches: 0. The CDR3 sequence is 13 residues long. Germline lookup yields CDR1 SNHLY and CDR2 FYNNEI. CDR3 amino acids: CASSRGPGNTIYF. CDR3 in DNA: TGTGCCAGCAGCAGGGGGCCTGGAAACACCATATATTTT.

This clone was detected only a few times. This rearrangement joins TRBV11-2 to TRBJ1-1; 7 nucleotides match TRBD1. This CDR3 contains 15 residues. Germline CDR1 reads SGHAT; CDR2 reads FQNNGV. V shed 4 bases and J 0 bases; nucleotides not matched to a gene: 5. CDR3 sequence: CASSSGTAMNTEAFF. Written as DNA, the CDR3 is TGTGCCAGCAGCTCCGGGACAGCCATGAACACTGAAGCTTTCTTT.

The CDR3 nucleotides are TGTGCCAGCAGCCAAGAGGGACTCAGCTCTGGAAACACCATATATTTT. This sequence encodes CASSQEGLSSGNTIYF. The rearrangement links TRBV4-2 to TRBJ1-3; D is possibly TRBD1 (5 bases). CDR1 is LGHNA and CDR2 is YNFKEQ in the germline V gene. V was shortened by 0 bases and J by 0 bases, with 9 bases between the two germline ends. The CDR3 totals 16 residues.

The gene calls are TRBV3-1 (or the pseudogene TRBV3-2) and TRBJ1-2; D possibly corresponds to TRBD1 (6 bases). V dropped 0 bases and J dropped 5 bases, with 13 bases sitting between them. Looked up from germline, CDR1 is LGHDT and CDR2 is YNNKEL (reference sequence). The length of the CDR3 is 15 residues. DNA for the CDR3: TGTGCCAGCAGCCAAGACGGGACATCTGGTTATGGCTACACCTTC. Its protein is CASSQDGTSGYGYTF.

This clone was counted a single time. This rearrangement joins TRBV24-1 to TRBJ2-3; 11 bases align to TRBD1. Germline V gene sequence: CDR1 KGHDR, CDR2 SFDVKD. The junction had 5 bases not matched to a gene; V was cut back by 3 bases and J by 4 bases. The length of the CDR3 is 16 residues. The CDR3 region has the DNA TGTGCCACCAGTGATCCTGGGACAGGGGGGTCAGATACGCAGTATTTT. This gives the protein CATSDPGTGGSDTQYF.

The rearrangement links TRBV10-2 to TRBJ2-6; D ambiguous. The ends were cut back, 2 bases at V and 0 bases at J, with 11 bases in the middle. The germline V gene has CDR1 WSHSY and CDR2 SAAADI. This CDR3 has 17 residues. CDR3 coding DNA: TGCGCCAGCAGTGAGGGGCAGATGAGCTCTGGGGCCAACGTCCTGACTTTC. It codes for CASSEGQMSSGANVLTF.

The chain joins TRBV5-6 to TRBJ1-6; maybe TRBD1 (6 bases). Trimming removed 2 bases at V and 6 bases at J, with 15 bases between. In germline, CDR1 is SGHDT, CDR2 YYEEEE. The CDR3 is 16 amino acids. CDR3 residues: CASSLGLGQLNSPLHF. CDR3 bases: TGTGCCAGCAGCTTAGGTCTCGGACAGCTTAATTCACCCCTCCACTTT. The complete variable domain, with remaining parts taken from reference TRBV5-6 and TRBJ1-6, reads DAGVTQSPTHLIKTRGQQVTLRCSPKSGHDTVSWYQQALGQGPQFIFQYYEEEERQRGNFPDRFSGHQFPNYSSELNVNALLLGDSALYLCASSLGLGQLNSPLHFGNGTRLTVT.

Sample share makes this clone medium-sized. The chain links TRBV5-4 to TRBJ2-5; D possibly matches TRBD1 or TRBD2 (6 bases each). Germline values: CDR1 SGHNT, CDR2 YYREEE (reference sequence). The CDR3 contains 15 residues. V lost 0 bases and J 5 bases, leaving 14 bases between the germline ends. CDR3 sequence: CASSLGSGARETQYF. The CDR3, as DNA: TGTGCCAGCAGCTTGGGTTCGGGGGCCAGGGAGACCCAGTACTTC.

The rearrangement joins TRBV5-8 to TRBJ1-2; no reliable D call. Germline V gene sequence: CDR1 SGHTS, CDR2 YDEGEE. V lost 0 bases and J 4 bases, leaving 10 bases between the germline ends. CDR3 length: 14 amino acids. The CDR3 nucleotides read TGTGCCAGCAGCTTGGCCAGGAAAACCTATGGCTACACCTTC. This codes for CASSLARKTYGYTF.

This clone was seen a handful of times. The chain combines TRBV6-4 with TRBJ1-2, with a possible D match to TRBD1 (6 bases). CDR1 is MRHNA and CDR2 is SNTAGT in the germline V gene. The V end lost 5 bases, the J end lost 4 bases, and 17 bases lay between the germline ends. The CDR3 is 15 amino acids. This CDR3 reads CASSRDTEAGYGYTF. The DNA of the CDR3 is TGTGCCAGCAGTAGGGACACCGAGGCCGGCTATGGCTACACCTTC.

The chain has TRBV3-1 (or the pseudogene TRBV3-2) and TRBJ2-7; D may correspond to TRBD1 or TRBD2 (5 bases each). Germline V CDR1 and CDR2: LGHDT, YNNKEL (reference sequence). The CDR3 runs to 14 residues. Trimming cost V 0 bases and J 2 bases, with 8 bases left between them. The CDR3: CASSQDPGPYEQYF. The CDR3 coding sequence is TGTGCCAGCAGCCAAGATCCGGGACCCTACGAGCAGTACTTC.

The gene calls are TRBV4-3 and TRBJ1-2; 7 nucleotides agree with TRBD1. The CDR3 totals 15 residues. Per germline, CDR1 LGHNA and CDR2 YSLEER. The junction had 7 bases not matched to a gene; V was cut back by 5 bases and J by 1 base. Here the CDR3 DNA reads TGCGCCAGCAGCGAGGGGACAGCCCATAACTATGGCTACACCTTC. This gives the protein CASSEGTAHNYGYTF.

V is TRBV5-4 and J is TRBJ2-5, with 10 bases identical to TRBD2. The length of the CDR3 is 13 residues. Germline values: CDR1 SGHNT, CDR2 YYREEE (reference sequence). The CDR3: CAVDSGGEETQYF. For the CDR3, the DNA is TGTGCTGTCGACAGCGGGGGGGAAGAGACCCAGTACTTC.

V gene TRBV27 combines with J gene TRBJ1-6, with D possibly being TRBD1 (5 bases). Trimming left V 6 bases short and J 8 bases short, with 14 bases between. Per the germline V gene, CDR1 is MNHEY and CDR2 is SMNVEV (reference sequence). The CDR3 totals 14 residues. CDR3 region: CASSWVGGDSPLHF. CDR3 in DNA: TGTGCCAGCAGCTGGGTAGGAGGGGATTCACCCCTCCACTTT.

The chain is built from TRBV5-1 and TRBJ2-5; 10 bases are a match to TRBD2. Trimming cost V 0 bases and J 1 base; bases outside gene matches: 3. Germline V gene sequence: CDR1 SGHRS, CDR2 YFSETQ. The length of the CDR3 is 16 residues. The CDR3 here is CASSLAPSGGQETQYF. The CDR3 coding sequence is TGCGCCAGCAGCTTGGCCCCTAGCGGGGGCCAAGAGACCCAGTACTTC.

V gene TRBV5-8 combines with J gene TRBJ1-5; D unclear. CDR3 length: 13 residues. CDR1 is SGHTS, CDR2 YDEGEE, per germline. Trimming left V 1 base short and J 5 bases short, with 7 bases between. This CDR3 reads CASSLSGDQPQHF. The CDR3 bases are TGTGCCAGCAGCTTGTCCGGGGATCAGCCCCAGCATTTT.

The rearrangement joins TRBV7-2 to TRBJ2-1; tentatively, D is TRBD2 (6 bases). The germline V gene has CDR1 SGHTA and CDR2 FQGNSA. V lost 1 base and J 9 bases, leaving 7 bases between the germline ends. This CDR3 has 12 residues. CDR3 DNA: TGTGCCAGCAGCTTAGAAGCGGGTGAGCAGTTCTTC. Protein sequence: CASSLEAGEQFF.

The CDR3 sequence: CASSEYGTPGGGYTF. As DNA, the CDR3 is TGTGCCAGCAGTGAATATGGTACCCCTGGCGGAGGCTACACCTTC. The gene calls are TRBV6-1 and TRBJ1-2; D uncertain. Between the trimmed V and J ends, which lost 2 bases and 8 bases, there was a span of 18 bases. Germline values: CDR1 MNHNS, CDR2 SASEGT. CDR3 length equals 15 residues.

The V gene is TRBV6-5, the J gene TRBJ1-2, with D possibly matching TRBD1 (5 bases). This CDR3 has 13 residues. CDR1 is MNHEY, CDR2 SVGAGI, per germline. Trimming shortened V by 0 bases and J by 7 bases, and 9 bases separated the two germline ends. CDR3 coding DNA: TGTGCCAGCAGTTACTCCTTGGGGGTTGGCTACACCTTC. It translates to CASSYSLGVGYTF.

V gene TRBV7-9 combines with J gene TRBJ1-1; no clear D. The length of the CDR3 is 14 residues. Germline V gene data show CDR1 as SEHNR and CDR2 as FQNEAQ (reference sequence). Trimming cost V 0 bases and J 1 base, with 6 bases left between them. CDR3 residues: CASSLAAQNTEAFF. CDR3 nucleotides: TGTGCCAGCAGCTTAGCGGCCCAGAACACTGAAGCTTTCTTT.

The chain couples TRBV3-1 (or the pseudogene TRBV3-2) to TRBJ2-5; 8 nucleotides align to TRBD2. The CDR3 runs 16 residues. V dropped 2 bases and J dropped 1; count of bases not matched to a gene: 6. The germline V gene has CDR1 LGHDT and CDR2 YNNKEL (reference sequence). The chain's CDR3 is CASSQFGGGRQETQYF. For the CDR3, the DNA is TGTGCCAGCAGCCAATTTGGCGGGGGGCGCCAAGAGACCCAGTACTTC.

The table lists this clone with a few counts. Here the CDR3 reads CASSQDYGAVREQYF. The CDR3 region has the DNA TGTGCCAGCAGCCAAGATTACGGGGCAGTCCGAGAGCAGTACTTC. The V call is TRBV4-2, the J call TRBJ2-7, with D perhaps matching TRBD1 or TRBD2 (5 bases each). Germline V CDR1 and CDR2: LGHNA, YNFKEQ. V lost 0 bases and J lost 7, with 16 bases in between. The CDR3 has 15 residues.

V is TRBV19 and J is TRBJ2-7; a possible D gene is TRBD1 (6 bases). CDR3 size: 15 residues. Per the germline V gene, CDR1 is LNHDA and CDR2 is SQIVND (reference sequence). The V end lost 3 bases, the J end lost 6 bases, and 18 bases lay between the germline ends. The DNA for the CDR3 is TGTGCCAGTAGTATTTTCGGGCAGGGGAAGGGCGAGCAGTACTTC. This codes for CASSIFGQGKGEQYF.